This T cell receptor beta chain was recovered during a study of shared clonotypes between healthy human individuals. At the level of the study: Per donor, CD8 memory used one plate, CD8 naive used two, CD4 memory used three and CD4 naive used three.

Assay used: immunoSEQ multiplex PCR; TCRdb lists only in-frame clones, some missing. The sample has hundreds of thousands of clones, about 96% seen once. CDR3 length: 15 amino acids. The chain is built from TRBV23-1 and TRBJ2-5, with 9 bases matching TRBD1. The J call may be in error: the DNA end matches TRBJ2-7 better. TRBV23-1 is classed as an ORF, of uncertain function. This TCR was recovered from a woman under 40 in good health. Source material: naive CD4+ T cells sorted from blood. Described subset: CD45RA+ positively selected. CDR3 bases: TGCGCCAGCAGTTGTTCCGGGACAGGGACCTACGAGCAGTACTTC. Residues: CASSCSGTGTYEQYF.